A single sample gave rise to the 9 T cell receptor beta chains below, sequenced in a study of beta chain features in type 1 diabetes. Expressed TCRB transcripts were sequenced because the isolated RNA had all been reverse transcribed beforehand. Method: immunoSEQ multiplex PCR; TCRdb's copy keeps in-frame clones and lacks some. The data contain tens of thousands of clones, over 50% of them singletons. These receptors have no identified antigens. Study observations and caveats: Type 1 diabetes patients showed a moderate but significant shortening of TCRB CDR3s in all four CD4+ subsets.

The sequencing sample was made of Tregs from blood. The receptors derive from a man aged 25-45 years with type 1 diabetes. Some clones in this sample may be carry-over from other donors' samples.

In this sample, this clone turned up a few times. The chain links TRBV5-4 to TRBJ2-1; no reliable D call. CDR1 and CDR2 (germline): SGHNT, YYREEE (reference sequence). Trimming removed 6 bases at V and 3 bases at J, with 13 bases between. The CDR3 is made up of 14 amino acids. The CDR3, as DNA: TGTGCCAGCACCCGAGAAGCGCTCTACAATGAGCAGTTCTTC. Translated: CASTREALYNEQFF.

Concerning this clone: The junction and the germline gene differ at one end; a read error may be behind it. The rearrangement joins TRBV7-3 to TRBJ2-3; TRBD1 agrees at 9 bases. This CDR3 contains 17 residues. Germline values: CDR1 SGHTA, CDR2 FQGTGA. The CDR3 DNA sequence: TGCGCCAGCAGCTCTCTTTATACAGGGGGCGTCGCAGATACGCAGTATTTT. Amino acid sequence: CASSSLYTGGVADTQYF.

This clone was counted only a few times. This chain joins TRBV6-6 and TRBJ1-4, with no clear D. The V gene's germline CDR1 is MNHNY and CDR2 SVGAGI (reference sequence). The CDR3 runs to 12 residues. Between the trimmed V and J ends, which lost 6 bases and 3 bases, there was a span of 5 bases. Here the CDR3 reads CASRSPNEKLFF. Here the CDR3 DNA reads TGTGCCAGCAGGAGTCCTAATGAAAAACTGTTTTTT.

J is TRBJ2-7 and V is TRBV10-3; the D gene is possibly TRBD1 (5 bases). The length of the CDR3 is 14 residues. Looked up from germline, CDR1 is ENHRY and CDR2 is SYGVKD. Deletions cut 2 bases from V and 6 bases from J, with 14 bases between. This chain's CDR3 is CAISEIQVHGEQYF. CDR3 coding DNA: TGTGCCATCAGTGAGATACAGGTACACGGCGAGCAGTACTTC.

This rearrangement joins TRBV6-1 to TRBJ2-5, with 8 bases matching TRBD1. TRBJ2-7 explains the end of the DNA better; the J call may be wrong. The CDR3 totals 14 residues. Germline V gene lookup returns CDR1 MNHNS and CDR2 SASEGT. CDR3 nucleotides: TGTGCCAGCAGTGGGACAGGGCTCTCCTACGAGCAGTACTTC. Its translation is CASSGTGLSYEQYF.

This chain connects TRBV23-1 to TRBJ2-5; 8 bases line up with TRBD1. TRBV23-1 is recorded as an ORF, its role being uncertain. The CDR3 length is 15 residues. Trimming removed 2 bases from V and 1 base from J; junction bases left unmatched: 3. CDR3 sequence (DNA): TGCGCCAGCAGTCAACGGGACAGGCTCCAAGAGACCCAGTACTTC. It codes for CASSQRDRLQETQYF.

The chain has TRBV7-2 and TRBJ2-1; 11 bases match TRBD2. Germline V CDR1 and CDR2: SGHTA, FQGNSA. The trim removed 0 bases at V and 1 base at J, leaving 11 bases unmatched. The CDR3 sequence is 20 residues long. The CDR3 loop reads CASSLAAVAGGPGSYNEQFF. DNA for the CDR3: TGTGCCAGCAGCTTAGCGGCGGTAGCGGGGGGGCCCGGGTCCTACAATGAGCAGTTCTTC.

This clone was seen only once. The chain employs TRBV7-9 and TRBJ2-3; D unclear. Deletions cut 2 bases from V and 4 bases from J, with 7 bases between. Germline V gene data show CDR1 as SEHNR and CDR2 as FQNEAQ (reference sequence). There are 13 residues in the CDR3. CDR3 in amino acids: CASSLSISDTQYF. As DNA, the CDR3 is TGTGCCAGCAGCTTATCCATTTCAGATACGCAGTATTTT.

The rearrangement joins TRBV11-2 to TRBJ1-1; the D gene is possibly TRBD1 (6 bases). The CDR3 consists of 13 residues. Germline CDR1 is SGHAT and CDR2 is FQNNGV. Trimming shortened V by 10 bases and J by 3 bases, and 15 bases separated the two germline ends. In DNA, the CDR3 is TGTGCCACAAAAGACAGGAGCTACACTGAAGCTTTCTTT. Translated, it gives CATKDRSYTEAFF.